Each of the 16 T cell receptor beta chains below was sequenced from the same sample in a study of CD4 T cells in relation to SARS-CoV-2 and coronaviruses. The protocol was immunoSEQ multiplex PCR, while the TCRdb copy is restricted to in-frame clones and leaves out a portion. The sample records 25,000 to 30,000 clones, around two thirds being singletons. No cognate antigen is known for these TCRs. Unexposed donor CD4+ T cells date from 2011-2018, before the COVID-19 pandemic. The cells were cultured for 10 days before CD4+ T cells were isolated. Sequenced material: CD4+ T cells from PBMCs, cultured in vitro. Receptors originate from a human donor in good health.

The CDR3 protein is CASSVVGSGQGMNTEAFF. The CDR3 DNA reads as TGTGCCAGCAGCGTAGTAGGATCGGGACAGGGGATGAACACTGAAGCTTTCTTT. The chain joins TRBV9 to TRBJ1-1; 10 nucleotides agree with TRBD1. V was pared by 0 bases and J by 0 bases, with 8 bases of the junction left unmatched. Germline V gives CDR1 SGDLS, CDR2 YYNGEE. CDR3 size: 18 residues.

This clone has just one count. The chain links TRBV5-1 to TRBJ2-3, with D tentatively TRBD2 (5 bases). CDR1 is SGHRS, CDR2 YFSETQ, per germline. Trimming took 4 bases from V and 2 from J, leaving 14 bases between them. This CDR3 is built from 15 residues. The CDR3 nucleotides read TGCGCCAGCAGCCCGGATGAGGGAGTCACAGATACGCAGTATTTT. It specifies CASSPDEGVTDTQYF.

This chain links TRBV27 with TRBJ2-1; TRBD2 agrees at 12 bases. With 0 bases clipped from V and 8 bases from J, the junction kept 5 bases outside the gene matches. This CDR3 region has 16 residues. In germline, CDR1 is MNHEY, CDR2 SMNVEV (reference sequence). The CDR3 region has the DNA TGTGCCAGCAGTTTATCCCCTAGCGGGAGGGGTGATGAGCAGTTCTTC. This sequence encodes CASSLSPSGRGDEQFF.

V and J are TRBV18 and TRBJ2-3; unclear D gene. CDR3 size: 16 residues. Germline V lookup: CDR1 KGHSH, CDR2 LQKENI. V lost 3 bases to trimming and J lost 0 bases, with 13 bases between them. The CDR3 spells CASSPDRQLSTDTQYF. CDR3 bases: TGTGCCAGCTCACCGGACCGGCAGCTTAGCACAGATACGCAGTATTTT.

The J gene is TRBJ2-5, the V gene TRBV7-9; a weak D match, TRBD1 (6 bases). CDR1 and CDR2 from the germline V gene are SEHNR and FQNEAQ (reference sequence). The CDR3 loop spans 15 amino acids. The V and J ends lost 6 bases and 3 bases respectively, with 17 bases between them. This CDR3 is CASSPGRTGKETQYF. The CDR3, as DNA: TGTGCCAGCAGTCCGGGACGCACAGGGAAAGAGACCCAGTACTTC. Looking up the rest from reference TRBV7-9 and TRBJ2-5 gives the full variable domain: DTGVSQNPRHKITKRGQNVTFRCDPISEHNRLYWYRQTLGQGPEFLTYFQNEAQLEKSRLLSDRFSAERPKGSFSTLEIQRTEQGDSAMYLCASSPGRTGKETQYFGPGTRLLVL.

The chain has TRBV7-2 and TRBJ1-6; the D is unclear. Trimming took off 1 base at V and 9 bases at J, with 1 base between the two ends. The germline CDR1 and CDR2 sequences are SGHTA and FQGNSA. There are 11 residues in the CDR3. The CDR3 DNA reads as TGTGCCAGCAGCTTAGGTTCACCCCTCCACTTT. Translation: CASSLGSPLHF.

The chain uses TRBV30 and TRBJ1-1, with D possibly matching TRBD1 (5 bases). V lost 4 bases and J lost 0, with 9 bases in between. Germline V gives CDR1 GTSNPN, CDR2 SVGIG (reference sequence). CDR3 length: 13 amino acids. The CDR3 region is CAWNQQVNTEAFF. CDR3 nucleotide sequence: TGTGCCTGGAATCAACAGGTGAACACTGAAGCTTTCTTT.

This clone was observed a few times. The rearrangement uses TRBV5-1 and TRBJ1-3; possibly TRBD1 for D (5 bases). The CDR3 loop spans 14 amino acids. The ends were cut back, 4 bases at V and 2 bases at J, with 10 bases in the middle. Looked up from germline, CDR1 is SGHRS and CDR2 is YFSETQ. The CDR3 region is CASSVGLAGNTIYF. CDR3 sequence (DNA): TGCGCCAGCAGCGTGGGGCTCGCTGGAAACACCATATATTTT.

The V and J genes are TRBV11-3 and TRBJ2-3, with D unclear. Looked up from germline, CDR1 is SGHNT and CDR2 is YENEEA. This CDR3 contains 14 residues. V lost 1 base, J lost 2 bases, and 7 bases lay in between. The CDR3 DNA sequence: TGTGCCAGCAGCTTAGGGTTGAACACAGATACGCAGTATTTT. Translating gives CASSLGLNTDTQYF.

This sequence joins TRBV27 and TRBJ2-7, with 15 nucleotides matching TRBD2. V gave up 8 bases and J gave up 3 bases; unmatched junction bases: 5. The CDR3 runs to 15 residues. Germline V gene sequence: CDR1 MNHEY, CDR2 SMNVEV (reference sequence). This chain's CDR3 is CASLGLAGGIYEQYF. CDR3 DNA sequence: TGTGCCAGCCTAGGACTAGCGGGAGGGATCTACGAGCAGTACTTC.

The chain links TRBV7-9 to TRBJ1-4; 7 nucleotides match TRBD1. Per germline, CDR1 SEHNR and CDR2 FQNEAQ (reference sequence). J gave up 0 bases and V 5 bases, and 6 bases lay outside the gene matches. The CDR3 consists of 16 residues. The CDR3 protein is CASSTGQMATNEKLFF. CDR3 nucleotides: TGTGCCAGCAGCACGGGACAGATGGCAACTAATGAAAAACTGTTTTTT.

The chain couples TRBV7-9 to TRBJ2-1, with 12 nucleotides matching TRBD2. The V and J ends lost 5 bases and 9 bases, in that order; junction bases with no gene match: 11. Germline V CDR1 and CDR2: SEHNR, FQNEAQ (reference sequence). This CDR3 has 16 residues. The CDR3 is CASSPQSGLAGTEQFF. The DNA for the CDR3 is TGTGCCAGCAGCCCCCAGTCCGGACTAGCGGGAACTGAGCAGTTCTTC.

V usage is TRBV19 and J usage is TRBJ1-2; unclear D gene. The V and J ends lost 5 bases and 0 bases respectively, with 13 bases between them. The CDR3 sequence is 15 residues long. Germline V gene lookup returns CDR1 LNHDA and CDR2 SQIVND (reference sequence). The CDR3 loop reads CASSSPRGPNYGYTF. The CDR3 bases are TGTGCCAGTAGTTCCCCAAGAGGTCCTAACTATGGCTACACCTTC.

This chain uses TRBV3-1 (or the pseudogene TRBV3-2) with TRBJ1-5; unclear D gene. The CDR3 covers 17 residues. The V end was cut by 0 bases, the J end by 2 bases, with 14 bases between. The germline gives CDR1 LGHDT, CDR2 YNNKEL (reference sequence). The CDR3 region has the DNA TGTGCCAGCAGCCAAGAAGGAGGCCCTGGGGGCAATCAGCCCCAGCATTTT. As protein: CASSQEGGPGGNQPQHF.

This clone has a single count. The CDR3, as DNA: TGTGCCAGCAGTTACACGACGGGCACTGAAGCTTTCTTT. Protein sequence: CASSYTTGTEAFF. V and J are TRBV6-5 and TRBJ1-1; D is uncertain. Germline lookup yields CDR1 MNHEY and CDR2 SVGAGI. This CDR3 is built from 13 residues. V gave up 2 bases and J gave up 4 bases, with 8 bases separating them.

For this clone: Other nucleotide sequences from this sample produce the same CDR3. CDR3: CASSARGPNTGELFF. The DNA for the CDR3 is TGTGCCAGCAGTGCTCGGGGACCTAACACCGGGGAGCTGTTTTTT. J is TRBJ2-2 and V is TRBV2; D may be TRBD1 or TRBD2 (5 bases each). The germline gives CDR1 SNHLY, CDR2 FYNNEI. The CDR3 is 15 residues long. V lost 4 bases and J lost 2, with 11 bases in between.